The clone carrying this T cell receptor gamma chain showed up just a few times. TCRdb records a much larger clone's protein for this DNA, with a difference at residue 4 that likely arises from a read error; the protein given is the translation of the DNA. These data originate in a study of γδ T cells in repeated Plasmodium falciparum infection. Gammadelta T cells were flow-sorted from PBMC into Vgamma9/Vdelta2+ and Vdelta2-negative populations for bulk analysis. From germline, CDR1 is GITISATS and CDR2 ISYDGTV (reference sequence). The CDR3 covers 14 residues. TCRdb called clones from the multiplex PCR reads again using CATT. In the table there are approximately 26,000 gamma-chain clones, around 2.9% of which are singletons.

This sequence originates from a pool of human donors (malaria-infected and uninfected, not separated). The sample comprised gamma-delta T cells from blood. This chain links TRGV9 with TRGJ1 or TRGJ2. Because TCRdb records no J gene, it was assigned here through a match of the DNA to germline. CDR3 in amino acids: CALGEPRNYYKKLF. The DNA for the CDR3 is TGTGCCTTGGGGGAGCCCCGCAATTATTATAAGAAACTCTTT.